Below are 22 T cell receptor beta chains sequenced from a single sample in a study of cytomegalovirus exposure and HLA in healthy donors. Primers: 60 Vbeta forward and 13 Jbeta reverse. TCRdb's copy holds only in-frame clones and misses some; the assay was immunoSEQ multiplex PCR. The sample contains under 250,000 clones, around 78% of which appear only once. Material for sequencing was PBMCs. The receptors stem from a man between 25 and 39 years old in good health and CMV-seronegative.

V and J are TRBV5-4 and TRBJ2-7; 8 bases fit TRBD2. Germline V lookup: CDR1 SGHNT, CDR2 YYREEE (reference sequence). The CDR3 contains 16 residues. V shed 4 bases, J shed 3 bases, and the junction held 12 bases outside the gene matches. Here the CDR3 reads CASSPGAGGAGYEQYF. CDR3 nucleotide sequence: TGTGCCAGCAGCCCGGGGGCGGGGGGCGCGGGCTACGAGCAGTACTTC.

The DNA for the CDR3 is TGTGCCAGCAGTTTTGGCAGAGAAGCTTTCTTT. Translation: CASSFGREAFF. V gene TRBV27 combines with J gene TRBJ1-1; D unclear. This CDR3 has 11 residues. The germline CDR1 and CDR2 sequences are MNHEY and SMNVEV (reference sequence). Trimming removed 3 bases from V and 8 bases from J, with 7 bases in between.

This chain connects TRBV5-4 to TRBJ1-2, with D perhaps TRBD1 (6 bases). The CDR3 has 14 amino acids. The germline CDR1 and CDR2 sequences are SGHNT and YYREEE (reference sequence). The V end lost 3 bases, the J end lost 5 bases, and 14 bases lay between the germline ends. The CDR3 region has the DNA TGTGCCAGCAGCTCACAGGGAAGGGAGTATGGCTACACCTTC. The encoded protein is CASSSQGREYGYTF. Full variable domain (rest looked up from reference TRBV5-4 and TRBJ1-2): ETGVTQSPTHLIKTRGQQVTLRCSSQSGHNTVSWYQQALGQGPQFIFQYYREEENGRGNFPPRFSGLQFPNYSSELNVNALELDDSALYLCASSSQGREYGYTFGSGTRLTVV.

The chain links TRBV6-1 to TRBJ2-7; D might be TRBD1 (5 bases). V was clipped by 7 bases and J by 2 bases, with 18 bases between them. Germline V gene lookup returns CDR1 MNHNS and CDR2 SASEGT. CDR3 length: 15 residues. This CDR3 is CASNKLPTVTYEQYF. The CDR3 DNA follows: TGTGCCAGCAACAAACTTCCGACAGTAACCTACGAGCAGTACTTC.

J is TRBJ2-5 and V is TRBV11-3; tentatively, D is TRBD1 (5 bases). Looked up from germline, CDR1 is SGHNT and CDR2 is YENEEA. V lost 1 base, J lost 3 bases, and 12 bases lay in between. This CDR3 has 15 residues. The CDR3, as DNA: TGTGCCAGCAGCTTAGGAGAGACAGAAGAAGAGACCCAGTACTTC. Translating gives CASSLGETEEETQYF.

The chain employs TRBV27 and TRBJ2-7, with 7 bases aligning to TRBD1. The CDR3 covers 16 residues. Germline assignment: CDR1 MNHEY and CDR2 SMNVEV (reference sequence). V lost 6 bases and J lost 6; bases outside the gene matches: 17. The CDR3 loop is CASRNGLDRVAVEQYF. CDR3 nucleotides: TGTGCCAGCAGAAATGGCCTCGACAGGGTTGCAGTCGAGCAGTACTTC.

The V and J genes are TRBV14 and TRBJ2-7; D gene ambiguous. This CDR3 is 13 amino acids long. Germline-derived CDR1 and CDR2 are SGHDN and FVKESK. V was clipped by 1 base and J by 3 bases, with 7 bases between them. CDR3 nucleotides: TGTGCCAGCAGCCAAGCAGTCGTCTACGAGCAGTACTTC. Its translation: CASSQAVVYEQYF.

The V gene is TRBV11-2, the J gene TRBJ1-1; the match to TRBD1 covers 11 bases. The CDR3 consists of 17 residues. J gave up 1 base and V 2 bases, and 6 bases lay outside the gene matches. Germline CDR1 reads SGHAT; CDR2 reads FQNNGV. The CDR3 bases are TGTGCCAGCAGCTTACTCGGACAGGGGGCTTCGAACACTGAAGCTTTCTTT. Amino acid sequence: CASSLLGQGASNTEAFF.

This clone occurred a few times. The rearrangement uses TRBV19 and TRBJ1-1; D ambiguous. The CDR3 has 12 amino acids. CDR1 is LNHDA and CDR2 is SQIVND in the germline V gene (reference sequence). Trimming took off 1 base at V and 4 bases at J, with 4 bases between the two ends. The CDR3 region is CASSIGSTEAFF. The CDR3, as DNA: TGTGCCAGTAGTATAGGGAGCACTGAAGCTTTCTTT.

The chain uses TRBV6-5 and TRBJ1-2; no clear D. The V gene lost 0 bases and the J gene lost 8 bases, with 19 bases spanning the gap. Germline assignment: CDR1 MNHEY and CDR2 SVGAGI. The CDR3 runs to 16 residues. CDR3 in amino acids: CASSYSFEPTYRGYTF. In nucleotides, the CDR3 is TGTGCCAGCAGTTACTCTTTCGAACCTACCTATCGAGGCTACACCTTC.

The chain links TRBV6-1 to TRBJ2-5, with TRBD2 matching 8 bases. The CDR3 spans 11 residues. V trimming: 10 bases; J trimming: 3 bases; junction bases outside the gene matches: 1. CDR1 MNHNS and CDR2 SASEGT come from the germline V gene. This CDR3 reads CAIAGKETQYF. CDR3 nucleotides: TGTGCCATAGCGGGAAAAGAGACCCAGTACTTC.

The genes are TRBV7-8 and TRBJ2-7, with D maybe TRBD2 (6 bases). Germline assignment: CDR1 SGHVS and CDR2 FQNEAQ. The CDR3 extends over 13 amino acids. Trimming pared 4 bases from V and 4 bases from J, leaving 11 bases between. This chain's CDR3 is CASSSGAGYEQYF. For the CDR3, the DNA is TGTGCCAGCAGCTCCGGGGCGGGATACGAGCAGTACTTC. The whole variable domain, filled in from reference TRBV7-8 and TRBJ2-7, reads GAGVSQSPRYKVAKRGQDVALRCDPISGHVSLFWYQQALGQGPEFLTYFQNEAQLDKSGLPSDRFFAERPEGSVSTLKIQRTQQEDSAVYLCASSSGAGYEQYFGPGTRLTVT.

This clone was counted a single time. V is TRBV29-1 and J is TRBJ1-1; no clear D. Trimming pared 6 bases from V and 0 bases from J, leaving 11 bases between. The CDR3 length is 13 residues. Germline V gene sequence: CDR1 SQVTM, CDR2 ANQGSEA. The CDR3 is CSVGSSMNTEAFF. CDR3 nucleotide sequence: TGCAGCGTGGGCAGCTCCATGAACACTGAAGCTTTCTTT.

The V and J genes are TRBV21-1 and TRBJ2-1; TRBD2 is the table's D call and was not checked against the DNA. TRBV21-1 is a listed pseudogene. CDR3 length: 13 amino acids. CDR3 protein: CASSNQSGNEQFF. The CDR3, as DNA: TGTGCCAGCAGCAACCAAAGCGGCAATGAGCAGTTCTTC.

The CDR3 here is CASSAVQGKGETQYF. CDR3 nucleotide sequence: TGTGCCAGCAGCGCAGTACAGGGTAAAGGCGAGACCCAGTACTTC. This rearrangement joins TRBV7-9 to TRBJ2-5, with D tentatively TRBD1 (6 bases). The CDR3 contains 15 residues. The germline V gene has CDR1 SEHNR and CDR2 FQNEAQ (reference sequence). Trimming removed 5 bases from V and 5 bases from J, with 18 bases in between.

This chain joins TRBV6-5 and TRBJ2-2; weak D call: TRBD1 (5 bases). In germline, CDR1 is MNHEY, CDR2 SVGAGI. CDR3 length: 15 residues. With 2 bases removed from V and 7 bases from J, the gap between germline ends came to 14 bases. This chain's CDR3 is CASSYSQGFGGELFF. The CDR3 region has the DNA TGTGCCAGCAGTTACAGTCAGGGTTTCGGCGGGGAGCTGTTTTTT.

The rearrangement joins TRBV9 to TRBJ1-3, with 7 bases matching TRBD1. Trimming cost V 4 bases and J 0 bases; bases outside gene matches: 7. The CDR3 loop spans 16 amino acids. Germline lookup yields CDR1 SGDLS and CDR2 YYNGEE. Here the CDR3 DNA reads TGTGCCAGCAGCCCAGAGGGACAGCGCTCTGGAAACACCATATATTTT. Translated, it gives CASSPEGQRSGNTIYF.

V is TRBV27 and J is TRBJ2-1, with TRBD2 matching over 13 bases. The germline V gene encodes CDR1 MNHEY and CDR2 SMNVEV (reference sequence). The CDR3 loop spans 17 amino acids. J gave up 0 bases and V 6 bases, and 5 bases lay outside the gene matches. CDR3 sequence: CASRGLAGLSSYNEQFF. The CDR3 DNA reads TGTGCCAGCAGGGGACTAGCGGGATTAAGCTCCTACAATGAGCAGTTCTTC.

The chain carries TRBV28 and TRBJ1-1; D gene unclear. Germline V gene sequence: CDR1 MDHEN, CDR2 SYDVKM. The V gene lost 3 bases and the J gene lost 3 bases, with 14 bases spanning the gap. The CDR3 loop spans 15 amino acids. Here the CDR3 DNA reads TGTGCCAGCAGTTTTAGGTACCGCGGCGACACTGAAGCTTTCTTT. This gives the protein CASSFRYRGDTEAFF.

V gene TRBV5-1 combines with J gene TRBJ2-3; D remains ambiguous. In germline, CDR1 is SGHRS, CDR2 YFSETQ. The length of the CDR3 is 12 residues. V dropped 4 bases and J dropped 6 bases, with 9 bases sitting between them. CDR3 region: CASSPAADTQYF. CDR3 nucleotides: TGCGCCAGCAGCCCGGCGGCGGATACGCAGTATTTT.

The chain employs TRBV5-1 and TRBJ1-4; TRBD1 matches 7 bases. The CDR3 is made up of 17 amino acids. Germline loops: CDR1 SGHRS, CDR2 YFSETQ. V trimming: 0 bases; J trimming: 0 bases; junction bases outside the gene matches: 5. The CDR3, as DNA: TGCGCCAGCAGCTTGGGCAGGGGGGCTGCAACTAATGAAAAACTGTTTTTT. Amino acid sequence: CASSLGRGAATNEKLFF.

This clone came up a few times. The V call is TRBV5-4, the J call TRBJ2-3; D might be TRBD1 (6 bases). CDR1 and CDR2 (germline): SGHNT, YYREEE (reference sequence). CDR3 length equals 16 residues. Trimming pared 4 bases from V and 5 bases from J, leaving 20 bases between. CDR3 in DNA: TGTGCCAGCAGCACCGGGACAAAACAGGGTCTAGATACGCAGTATTTT. This encodes CASSTGTKQGLDTQYF.